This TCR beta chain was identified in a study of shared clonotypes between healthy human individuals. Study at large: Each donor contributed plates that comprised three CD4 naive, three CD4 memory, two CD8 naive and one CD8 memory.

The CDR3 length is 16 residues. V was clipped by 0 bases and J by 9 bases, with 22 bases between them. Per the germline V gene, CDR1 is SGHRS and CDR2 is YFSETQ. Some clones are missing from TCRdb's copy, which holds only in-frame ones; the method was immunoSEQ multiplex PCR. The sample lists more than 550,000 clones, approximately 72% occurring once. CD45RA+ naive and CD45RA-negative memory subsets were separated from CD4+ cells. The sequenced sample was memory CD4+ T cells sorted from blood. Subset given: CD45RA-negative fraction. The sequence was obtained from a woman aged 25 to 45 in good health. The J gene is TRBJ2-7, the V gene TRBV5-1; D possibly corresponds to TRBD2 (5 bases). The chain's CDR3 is CASSLGTEGGRSGQYF. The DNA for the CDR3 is TGCGCCAGCAGCTTGGGTACCGAGGGTGGTCGCTCCGGGCAGTACTTC.